This note documents a single T cell receptor beta chain sequence. The antigen is not known. A clone one base away is much larger, so this may be a read error. The sample originates from a study of regulatory T cells in long-lasting Graves disease. This CDR3 contains 16 residues. With V trimmed by 2 bases and J by 0 bases, 2 bases remained unmatched. Per the germline V gene, CDR1 is SEHNR and CDR2 is FQNEAQ (reference sequence). Through Arm-PCR of CDR3 regions and iRepertoire HTBI primers, TCR beta libraries were built. Each CDR3 protein gets one entry after TCRdb re-called the multiplex PCR reads with MiXCR. Among about 430,000 distinct CDR3 sequences, approximately 15% were seen once, and the ten largest hold over 7.5%. Study-level findings and limits: Few sampled subjects may have lowered accuracy. Whereas 1,000 or so public clonotypes were shared by new patients, persistent patients shared more, at over 2,500. Persistent disease favored TRBV28, TRBJ1-2 and TRBJ2-5.

Stated time point: newly diagnosed GD, antithyroid drugs for less than 3 months. PBMC RNA served as the TCR library source. These data also formed part of another study, on T cells in Graves' hyperthyroidism and ophthalmopathy. Per that paper: Subjects aged 18 to 65 presented with newly diagnosed hyperthyroidism of less than 2 months' duration.

The gene calls are TRBV7-9 and TRBJ2-3; 10 nucleotides line up with TRBD2. This specimen consisted of peripheral blood mononuclear cells (PBMCs), obtained at new diagnosis, from a patient treated with antithyroid drugs. The sequence came from a middle-aged woman with Graves disease. The CDR3 region has the DNA TGTGCCAGCAGCTTAAGGGGACTAGCGAGCACAGATACGCAGTATTTT. It codes for CASSLRGLASTDTQYF.